This TCR beta chain was found in a study of blood T cell repertoires in COVID-19. Cohort 3 donors were reported recovered after two negative PCRs, clearance, or symptom resolution. V dropped 0 bases and J dropped 8 bases, with 19 bases sitting between them. This CDR3 region has 16 residues. Libraries were prepared by immunoSEQ multiplex PCR; TCRdb keeps only in-frame clonotypes and omits some of them. This sample yields a few hundred thousand clones, of which just over 85% are seen a single time; about 10% belongs to the top ten. The gene calls are TRBV23-1 and TRBJ1-1; maybe TRBD1 (6 bases). TRBV23-1 is placed among ORFs of uncertain function. The sequencing sample was made of PBMCs or T cells enriched from blood (not recorded which). This receptor was identified in a woman in her late teens or twenties who had recovered from COVID-19. The CDR3: CASSQSRGQISREAFF. The CDR3 DNA is TGCGCCAGCAGTCAATCAAGGGGACAAATTTCCCGGGAAGCTTTCTTT.